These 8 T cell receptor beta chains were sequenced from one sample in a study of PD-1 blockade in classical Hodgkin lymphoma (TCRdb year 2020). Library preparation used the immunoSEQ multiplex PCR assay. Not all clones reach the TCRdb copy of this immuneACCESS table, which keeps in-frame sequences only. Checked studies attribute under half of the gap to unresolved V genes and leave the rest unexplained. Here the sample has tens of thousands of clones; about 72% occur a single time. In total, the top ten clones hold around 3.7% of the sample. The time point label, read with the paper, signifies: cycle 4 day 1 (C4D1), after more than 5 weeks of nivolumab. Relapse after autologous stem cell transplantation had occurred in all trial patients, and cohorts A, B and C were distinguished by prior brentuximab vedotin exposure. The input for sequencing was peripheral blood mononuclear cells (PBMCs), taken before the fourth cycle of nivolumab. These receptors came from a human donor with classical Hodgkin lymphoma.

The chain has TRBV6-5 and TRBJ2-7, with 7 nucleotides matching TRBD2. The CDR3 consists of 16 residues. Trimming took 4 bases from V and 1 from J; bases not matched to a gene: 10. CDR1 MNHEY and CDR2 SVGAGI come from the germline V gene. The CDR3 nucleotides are TGTGCCAGCAGTTTATTTGGGTTGGGGGGGTCCTACGAGCAGTACTTC. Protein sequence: CASSLFGLGGSYEQYF.

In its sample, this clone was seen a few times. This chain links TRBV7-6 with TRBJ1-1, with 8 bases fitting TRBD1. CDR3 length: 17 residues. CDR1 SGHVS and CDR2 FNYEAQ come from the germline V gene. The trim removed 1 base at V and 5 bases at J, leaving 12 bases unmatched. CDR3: CASSLGQGPATWTEAFF. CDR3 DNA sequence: TGTGCCAGCAGCTTAGGACAGGGGCCCGCGACATGGACTGAAGCTTTCTTT.

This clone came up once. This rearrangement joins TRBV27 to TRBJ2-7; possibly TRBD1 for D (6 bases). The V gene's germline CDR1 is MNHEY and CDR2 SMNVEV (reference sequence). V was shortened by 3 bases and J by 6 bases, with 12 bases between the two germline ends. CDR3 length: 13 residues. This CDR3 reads CASSFLAGVEQYF. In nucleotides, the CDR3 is TGTGCCAGCAGTTTCTTGGCAGGGGTCGAGCAGTACTTC.

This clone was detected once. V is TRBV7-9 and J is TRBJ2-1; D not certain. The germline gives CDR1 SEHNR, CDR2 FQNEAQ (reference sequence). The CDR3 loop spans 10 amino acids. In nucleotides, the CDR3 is TGTGCAATGCTGCCTAATGAGCAGTTCTTC. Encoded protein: CAMLPNEQFF.

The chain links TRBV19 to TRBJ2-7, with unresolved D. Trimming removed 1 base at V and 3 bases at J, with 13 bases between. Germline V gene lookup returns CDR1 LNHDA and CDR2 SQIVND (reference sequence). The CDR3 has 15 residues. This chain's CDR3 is CASSIVYNSFYEQYF. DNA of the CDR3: TGTGCCAGTAGTATAGTTTATAACAGTTTCTACGAGCAGTACTTC.

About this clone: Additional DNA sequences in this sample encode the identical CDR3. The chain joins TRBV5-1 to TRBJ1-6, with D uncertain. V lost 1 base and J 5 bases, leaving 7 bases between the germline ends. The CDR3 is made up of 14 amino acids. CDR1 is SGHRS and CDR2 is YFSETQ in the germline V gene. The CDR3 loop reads CASSLLGDNSPLHF. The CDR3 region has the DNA TGCGCCAGCAGCTTGTTAGGCGATAATTCACCCCTCCACTTT.

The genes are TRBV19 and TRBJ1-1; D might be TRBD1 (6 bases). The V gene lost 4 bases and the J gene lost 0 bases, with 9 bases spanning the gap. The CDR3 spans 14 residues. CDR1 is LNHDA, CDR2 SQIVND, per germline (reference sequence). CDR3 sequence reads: CASSRTDMNTEAFF. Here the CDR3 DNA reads TGTGCCAGTAGTAGGACAGACATGAACACTGAAGCTTTCTTT.

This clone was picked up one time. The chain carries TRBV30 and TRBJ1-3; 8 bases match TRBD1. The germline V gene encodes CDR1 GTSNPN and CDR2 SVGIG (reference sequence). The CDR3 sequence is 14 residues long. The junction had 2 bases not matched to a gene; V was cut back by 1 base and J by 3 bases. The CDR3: CAWSATGGGNTIYF. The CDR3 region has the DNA TGTGCCTGGAGTGCTACAGGGGGTGGAAACACCATATATTTT.